This T cell receptor (beta chain) originates from a study of OX40 agonist ivuxolimab in advanced cancers. V shed 6 bases, J shed 2 bases, and the junction held 10 bases outside the gene matches. This CDR3 is 15 amino acids long. Germline-derived CDR1 and CDR2 are SNHLY and FYNNEI. Sequencing was performed with immunoSEQ multiplex PCR; in TCRdb, only in-frame clones are kept and a portion is missing. The sample includes 85,000 to 120,000 clones, 90% seen only once; the top ten take around 0.47%. The chain recombines TRBV2 with TRBJ2-7; 7 nucleotides agree with TRBD1. The sequencing here drew on CD4+ or CD8+ T cells sorted from blood, taken in a trial of the OX40 agonist ivuxolimab. The sequence was obtained from an adult with an advanced solid tumor such as melanoma, head and neck, liver or kidney cancer. The CDR3 here is CASSPVTGTPYEQYF. The CDR3 bases are TGTGCCAGCAGCCCCGTGACAGGGACCCCCTACGAGCAGTACTTC. Complete variable domain (other parts from reference TRBV2 and TRBJ2-7): EPEVTQTPSHQVTQMGQEVILRCVPISNHLYFYWYRQILGQKVEFLVSFYNNEISEKSEIFDDQFSVERPDGSNFTLKIRSTKLEDSAMYFCASSPVTGTPYEQYFGPGTRLTVT.